These 8 T cell receptor beta chains share one sample of origin, sequenced in a study of blood T cell repertoires in COVID-19. Only in-frame clones appear in the TCRdb table, and some are missing; sequencing was by immunoSEQ multiplex PCR. Seen here are approximately 300,000 clones, just under 90% observed once, and the top ten hold approximately 6.5%. Sample: peripheral blood. These receptors were taken from a woman aged 45-65 years with COVID-19, enrolled during active disease.

The gene calls are TRBV4-1 and TRBJ2-1; 11 bases are a match to TRBD2. The CDR3 runs 18 residues. Per the germline V gene, CDR1 is MGHRA and CDR2 is YSYEKL. J was trimmed by 3 bases and V by 1 base; bases with no gene match: 8. This chain's CDR3 is CASSQGSGRAAIYNEQFF. In nucleotides, the CDR3 is TGCGCCAGCAGCCAAGGTAGCGGGAGGGCCGCCATCTACAATGAGCAGTTCTTC.

The genes are TRBV6-5 and TRBJ1-6; D remains unclear. CDR1 is MNHEY and CDR2 is SVGAGI in the germline V gene. This CDR3 comprises 15 residues. Trimming pared 8 bases from V and 8 bases from J, leaving 19 bases between. CDR3 nucleotides: TGTGCCAGCCGTCCCCCAGTCCCCGCCGATTCACCCCTCCACTTT. Protein: CASRPPVPADSPLHF.

The V gene is TRBV11-2, the J gene TRBJ2-7; possibly TRBD2 for D (5 bases). Between the trimmed V and J ends, which lost 5 bases and 3 bases, there was a span of 14 bases. Germline values: CDR1 SGHAT, CDR2 FQNNGV. This CDR3 contains 14 residues. The CDR3 bases are TGTGCCAGCAGCATCGAGGACTTAATCTACGAGCAGTACTTC. This encodes CASSIEDLIYEQYF.

The V gene is TRBV6-5, the J gene TRBJ2-2; tentative D call: TRBD1 (6 bases). The CDR3 consists of 13 residues. V was cut by 7 bases and J by 4 bases, with 10 bases left in between. The V gene's germline CDR1 is MNHEY and CDR2 SVGAGI. CDR3 loop: CASKKGGTGELFF. CDR3 sequence (DNA): TGTGCCAGCAAGAAAGGGGGCACCGGGGAGCTGTTTTTT.

The V and J genes are TRBV24-1 and TRBJ2-3; 15 bases align to TRBD2. CDR1 and CDR2 (germline): KGHDR, SFDVKD. The ends lost 3 bases at V and 3 bases at J; junction bases unmatched: 6. The CDR3 is 18 amino acids. The CDR3 DNA is TGTGCCACCAGTGATCCGGGACTAGCGGGAGGCACAACAGATACGCAGTATTTT. This encodes CATSDPGLAGGTTDTQYF.

This chain links TRBV5-4 with TRBJ2-2, with D uncertain. V shed 0 bases and J shed 4 bases, with 7 bases lying between them. There are 14 residues in the CDR3. Germline V gives CDR1 SGHNT, CDR2 YYREEE (reference sequence). DNA for the CDR3: TGTGCCAGCAGCTTGGATGTCGGCACCGGGGAGCTGTTTTTT. Encoded protein: CASSLDVGTGELFF.

The chain recombines TRBV11-1 with TRBJ1-5, with TRBD1 as a possible D gene (6 bases). The CDR3 covers 17 residues. The germline gives CDR1 SGHAT, CDR2 FQDESV (reference sequence). Trimming took 0 bases from V and 0 from J, leaving 12 bases between them. DNA for the CDR3: TGTGCCAGCAGCTTAGCAAAGACAGGCTATAGCAATCAGCCCCAGCATTTT. It translates to CASSLAKTGYSNQPQHF. Using reference TRBV11-1 and TRBJ1-5 for the parts outside the CDR3, the full variable domain is EAEVAQSPRYKITEKSQAVAFWCDPISGHATLYWYRQILGQGPELLVQFQDESVVDDSQLPKDRFSAERLKGVDSTLKIQPAELGDSAMYLCASSLAKTGYSNQPQHFGDGTRLSIL.

This clone was detected once. The V gene is TRBV19, the J gene TRBJ2-3, with D possibly being TRBD2 (6 bases). The V end lost 7 bases, the J end lost 8 bases, and 16 bases lay between the germline ends. The CDR3 spans 13 residues. The germline V gene encodes CDR1 LNHDA and CDR2 SQIVND (reference sequence). CDR3 nucleotide sequence: TGTGCCAGTACGGGCGGGGCGGTGAGTACGCAGTATTTT. Protein product: CASTGGAVSTQYF.